This T cell receptor (beta chain) comes out of a study of blood T cell repertoires in COVID-19. Clones were sequenced by immunoSEQ multiplex PCR, and TCRdb holds only the in-frame ones, with some missing. The sample shows about 120,000 clones, 75% to 90% of them seen only once. The germline V gene has CDR1 GTSNPN and CDR2 SVGIG (reference sequence). This CDR3 has 14 residues. V was clipped by 3 bases and J by 3 bases; unmatched bases: 8. The sequenced sample was peripheral blood. The origin of this receptor is a man under 40 with acute or convalescent COVID-19. This chain connects TRBV30 to TRBJ2-7, with TRBD1 identical over 7 bases. The CDR3: CAWSQTGPGYEQYF. The CDR3, as DNA: TGTGCCTGGAGCCAGACAGGGCCCGGCTACGAGCAGTACTTC.